This T cell receptor beta chain comes out of a study of shared clonotypes between healthy human individuals. Genomic DNA from each subset was divided evenly over several immunoSEQ plates. Some clones are missing from TCRdb's copy, which holds only in-frame ones; the method was immunoSEQ multiplex PCR. The table has more than 2,000,000 clones, approximately 94% seen once. As regards this clone: The antigen is undetermined.

Study-wide points: A reduction in generation probabilities was seen for non-shared clonotypes relative to those shared by all four donors. Incomplete sequencing of sorted subsets was indicated by rarefaction despite large depth.

V gave up 3 bases and J gave up 2 bases; unmatched junction bases: 9. The germline V gene has CDR1 LNHDA and CDR2 SQIVND (reference sequence). This CDR3 region has 16 residues. Sequenced input: naive CD4+ T cells sorted from blood. Specified subset: CD45RA+ positively selected. The rearrangement joins TRBV19 to TRBJ2-7, with 8 nucleotides matching TRBD1. The TCR sequence derives from a young man in good health. This CDR3 is CASSMTGAITPYEQYF. In DNA, the CDR3 is TGTGCCAGTAGTATGACAGGGGCTATTACCCCCTACGAGCAGTACTTC.